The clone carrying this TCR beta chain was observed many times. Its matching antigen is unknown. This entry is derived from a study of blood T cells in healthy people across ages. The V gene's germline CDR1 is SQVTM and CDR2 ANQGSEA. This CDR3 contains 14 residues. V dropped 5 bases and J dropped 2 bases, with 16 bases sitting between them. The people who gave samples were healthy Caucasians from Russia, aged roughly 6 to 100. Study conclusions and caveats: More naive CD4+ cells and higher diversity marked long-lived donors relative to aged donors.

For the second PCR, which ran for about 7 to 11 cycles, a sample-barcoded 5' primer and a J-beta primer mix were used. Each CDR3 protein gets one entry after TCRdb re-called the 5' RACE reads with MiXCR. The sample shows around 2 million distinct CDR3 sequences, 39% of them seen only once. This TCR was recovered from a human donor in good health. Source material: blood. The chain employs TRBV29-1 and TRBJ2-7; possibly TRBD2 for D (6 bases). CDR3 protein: CSVIIAATPYEQYF. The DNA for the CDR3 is TGCAGCGTTATAATAGCGGCGACTCCCTACGAGCAGTACTTC.